The clone carrying this T cell receptor (beta chain) was recorded many times. The CDR3 extends over 16 amino acids. Deletions cut 4 bases from V and 5 bases from J, with 17 bases between. In germline, CDR1 is MGHRA, CDR2 YSYEKL. The authors built TCR beta libraries using iRepertoire HTBI primers and Arm-PCR of CDR3 regions. TCRdb recomputed calls from the multiplex PCR reads with MiXCR, one row per CDR3 protein. The sample carries 360,000 or so distinct CDR3 sequences, over 9.5% recorded once. The data derive from a study of regulatory T cells in long-lasting Graves disease. As for the study in general: Newly diagnosed Graves' patients had taken antithyroid drugs under 3 months.

The time point here: newly diagnosed GD, antithyroid drugs for less than 3 months. From RNA extracted from PBMCs, the TCR library was made. The same sample was also studied in work on T cells in Graves' hyperthyroidism and ophthalmopathy.

J is TRBJ1-4 and V is TRBV4-1, with D possibly TRBD1 on 5 matching bases. The TCR sequence derives from a woman aged 18-29 years with Graves disease. This sample comprised peripheral blood mononuclear cells (PBMCs), obtained at new diagnosis, from a patient treated with antithyroid drugs. CDR3 nucleotides: TGCGCCAGCAGCCCGATGAGTCGGGCAGGGAATGAAAAACTGTTTTTT. Translation gives CASSPMSRAGNEKLFF.